These T cell receptor beta chains were read from a single sample in a study of beta chain features in type 1 diabetes. The assay was immunoSEQ multiplex PCR, and TCRdb's table has in-frame clones only and misses some. The table has 300,000 to 400,000 clones, roughly a tenth seen once. The specimen sequenced was central memory CD4+ T cells from blood. The receptor source for this set is a man aged 25-45 years with type 1 diabetes. The CDR3 runs from the conserved cysteine through the conserved F or W. A D gene is named only where the DNA matches it firmly. Not all rows give a size; the values are once, few, many and, for expanded clones, a class.

>many|TRBV28|TRBJ1-2|NA
TGTGCCAGCTCCGGTCGAGGGGGGGGCTATGGCTACACCTTC
CASSGRGGGYGYTF
>many|TRBV28|TRBJ1-4|TRBD1
TGTGCCAGCAGGCCGACAGGGGAACCTGGAAAACTGTTTTTT
CASRPTGEPGKLFF
>NA|TRBV27|TRBJ1-2|NA
TGTGCCAGCCAAAGGTCCGCGAGCACTAACTATGGCTACACCTTC
CASQRSASTNYGYTF
>NA|TRBV7-8|TRBJ2-7|TRBD2
TGTGCCAGCAGCTTGAAACTAGCGGGAAACGAGCAGTACTTC
CASSLKLAGNEQYF
>many|TRBV11-3|TRBJ1-1|NA
TGTGCCAGCAGCTTACAGACGAACACTGAAGCTTTCTTT
CASSLQTNTEAFF
>few|TRBV7-2|TRBJ2-3|NA
TGTGCAATATTTCTTGGCGCAGATACGCAGTATTTT
CAIFLGADTQYF
>NA|TRBV15|TRBJ1-4|NA
TGTGCCACCAGCAGAGGGACAGATGAAAAACTGTTTTTT
CATSRGTDEKLFF
>NA|TRBV4-3|TRBJ1-4|TRBD1
TGCGCCAGCAGCCAAGGACAGGGCAGGGGTGAAAAACTGTTTTTT
CASSQGQGRGEKLFF
>many|TRBV23-1|TRBJ1-1|NA
TGCGCCAGCGTCTACAGGGATACTGAAGCTTTCTTT
CASVYRDTEAFF
>few|TRBV28|TRBJ2-7|TRBD2
TGTGCCAGCGGGGGGGATACCTACGAGCAGTACTTC
CASGGDTYEQYF